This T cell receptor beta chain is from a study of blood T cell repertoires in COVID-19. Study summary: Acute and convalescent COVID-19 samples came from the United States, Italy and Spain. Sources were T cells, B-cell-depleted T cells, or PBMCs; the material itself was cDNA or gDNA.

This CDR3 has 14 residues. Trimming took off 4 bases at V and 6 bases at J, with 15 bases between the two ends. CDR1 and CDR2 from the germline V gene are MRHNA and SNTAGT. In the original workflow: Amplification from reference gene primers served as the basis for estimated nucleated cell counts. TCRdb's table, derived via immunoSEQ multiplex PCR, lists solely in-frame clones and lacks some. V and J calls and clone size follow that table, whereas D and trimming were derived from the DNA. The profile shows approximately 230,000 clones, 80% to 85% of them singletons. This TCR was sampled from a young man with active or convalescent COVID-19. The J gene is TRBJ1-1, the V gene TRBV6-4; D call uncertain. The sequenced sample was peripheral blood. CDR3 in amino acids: CASSAGVSGAEAFF. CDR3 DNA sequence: TGTGCCAGCAGTGCCGGGGTTAGTGGGGCTGAAGCTTTCTTT.